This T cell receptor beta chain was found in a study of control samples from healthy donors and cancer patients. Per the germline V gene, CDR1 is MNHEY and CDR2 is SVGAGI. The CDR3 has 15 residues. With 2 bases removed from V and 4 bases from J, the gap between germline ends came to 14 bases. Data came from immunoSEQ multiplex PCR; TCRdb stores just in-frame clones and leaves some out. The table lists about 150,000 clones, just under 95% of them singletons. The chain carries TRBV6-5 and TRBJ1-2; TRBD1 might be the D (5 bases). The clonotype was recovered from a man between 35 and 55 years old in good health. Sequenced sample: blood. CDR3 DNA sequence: TGTGCCAGCAGTTACCTAGGTGGGGGGGGCTATGGCTACACCTTC. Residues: CASSYLGGGGYGYTF.